The T cell receptor (beta chain) described here comes from a study of T cell clonotyping in hematopoietic cell transplantation. The CDR3 length is 14 residues. V was shortened by 5 bases and J by 7 bases, with 17 bases between the two germline ends. The germline gives CDR1 SGHAT, CDR2 FQNNGV. Some clones are missing from TCRdb's copy, which holds only in-frame ones; the method was immunoSEQ multiplex PCR. Counted here are about 16,000 clones, roughly 88% occurring once; the ten biggest clones make up under 3%. V is TRBV11-2 and J is TRBJ1-2, with D tentatively TRBD1 (5 bases). The sample comprised peripheral blood mononuclear cells. The clonotype was recovered from a man between 50 and 59 years old in good health. Some clones in this sample may be carry-over from other donors' samples. This CDR3 is CASSRTTGGSGYTF. CDR3 in DNA: TGTGCCAGCAGCCGAACCACAGGAGGTTCTGGCTACACCTTC.